The T cell receptor beta chain described here comes from a study of T cells expressing NK-cell markers. Using the 5' RACE reads, TCRdb records one entry per CDR3 protein without DNA. This repertoire comprises 200,000 to 300,000 distinct CDR3 sequences; its ten largest clones make up around 0.4%. Germline V CDR1 and CDR2: KGHDR, SFDVKD. The CDR3 runs to 21 residues. The source material was blood T cells: a sorted CD56 or NKG2C T cell subset, CD4+ or CD8+ T cells, or bulk PBMC T cells (not recorded which). The receptor was isolated from a man aged 18 to 30 in good health. V and J are TRBV24-1 and TRBJ2-5; there is no DNA to check the TCRdb D call of TRBD2. The CDR3 sequence is CATSDIFGSAGKTSDQETQYF.